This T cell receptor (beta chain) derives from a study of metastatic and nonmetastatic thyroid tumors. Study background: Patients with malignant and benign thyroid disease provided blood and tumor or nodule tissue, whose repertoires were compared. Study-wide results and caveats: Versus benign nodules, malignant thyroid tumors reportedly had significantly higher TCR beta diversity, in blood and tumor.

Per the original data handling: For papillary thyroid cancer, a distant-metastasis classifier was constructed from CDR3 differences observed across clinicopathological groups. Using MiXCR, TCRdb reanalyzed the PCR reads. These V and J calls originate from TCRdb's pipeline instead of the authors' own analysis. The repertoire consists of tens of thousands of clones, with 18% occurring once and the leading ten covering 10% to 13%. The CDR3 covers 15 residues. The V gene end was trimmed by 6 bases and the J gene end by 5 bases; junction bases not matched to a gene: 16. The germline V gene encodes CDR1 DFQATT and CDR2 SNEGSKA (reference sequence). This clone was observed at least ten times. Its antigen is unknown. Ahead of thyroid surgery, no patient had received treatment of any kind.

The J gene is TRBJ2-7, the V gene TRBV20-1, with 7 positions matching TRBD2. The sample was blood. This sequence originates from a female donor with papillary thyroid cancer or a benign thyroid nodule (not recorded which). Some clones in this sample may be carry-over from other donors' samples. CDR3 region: CSANHRDYALDEQYF. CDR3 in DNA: TGCAGTGCCAACCACCGGGACTATGCCCTCGACGAGCAGTACTTC.